Listed below are T cell receptor beta chains from one sample, sequenced in a study of beta chain features in type 1 diabetes. Data came from immunoSEQ multiplex PCR; TCRdb stores just in-frame clones and leaves some out. Counted here are about 110,000 clones, about two fifths occurring once; the ten biggest clones make up approximately 0.065%. The material sequenced was stem cell memory CD4+ T cells from blood. Source of these receptors: a woman younger than 30 in good health. Both conserved end residues are part of each CDR3. The D gene is left open where the match is weak. Some rows mark clone size as missing; the rest say once, few, many or name a class of expanded clone.

cdr3_aa cdr3_nt v_call d_call clone_size j_call
CASSFGSSYEQYF TGTGCCAGCAGCTTCGGGAGCTCCTACGAGCAGTACTTC TRBV5-6 - few TRBJ2-7
CASSLGPGGTEAFF TGTGCCAGCAGCTTAGGGCCAGGGGGCACTGAAGCTTTCTTT TRBV7-9 TRBD1 - TRBJ1-1
CASSLIVSSGRAGNEQFF TGCGCCAGCAGCTTGATCGTTTCTAGCGGGAGGGCCGGTAATGAGCAGTTCTTC TRBV5-1 TRBD2 - TRBJ2-1
CSAGWNTEAFF TGCAGTGCTGGCTGGAACACTGAAGCTTTCTTT TRBV20-1 - - TRBJ1-1
CASKRAGNSYNEQFF TGTGCCAGTAAAAGAGCGGGTAACTCCTACAATGAGCAGTTCTTC TRBV19 - - TRBJ2-1
CASSPGTGKWETQYF TGTGCCAGCAGCCCCGGTACAGGGAAATGGGAGACCCAGTACTTC TRBV11-2 - - TRBJ2-5
CASSPPGWGPYEQYF TGTGCCAGCAGTCCCCCCGGGTGGGGGCCCTACGAGCAGTACTTC TRBV27 - once TRBJ2-7
CASSRRDRNTGELFF TGTGCCAGCAGTCGCCGGGACAGAAACACCGGGGAGCTGTTTTTT TRBV6-5 TRBD1 few TRBJ2-2
CASSGQGTKNIQYF TGTGCCAGCAGCGGTCAGGGAACCAAAAACATTCAGTACTTC TRBV9 - - TRBJ2-4
CASSPLGQTLSYEQYF TGTGCCAGCTCACCGCTAGGACAGACCCTTTCCTACGAGCAGTACTTC TRBV18 - - TRBJ2-7
CASSSGLAGNEQFF TGCGCCAGCAGCTCAGGACTAGCGGGGAATGAGCAGTTCTTC TRBV5-1 TRBD2 few TRBJ2-1
CATSRDWASGRTEQYF TGTGCCACCAGCAGAGATTGGGCTAGCGGGAGGACCGAGCAGTACTTC TRBV15 TRBD2 few TRBJ2-7
CSAALSGEQFF TGCAGTGCCGCATTATCCGGGGAGCAGTTCTTC TRBV20-1 - few TRBJ2-1
CASRASYGYTF TGTGCCAGCAGGGCTTCCTATGGCTACACCTTC TRBV25-1 - - TRBJ1-2
CSARVGGGYTF TGCAGTGCTAGAGTTGGAGGAGGCTACACCTTC TRBV20-1 - few TRBJ1-2
CASSLTEETQYF TGTGCCAGTAGTCTCACAGAAGAGACCCAGTACTTC TRBV19 - - TRBJ2-5
CASSQIGSEQYF TGTGCCAGCAGCCAGATCGGGTCAGAGCAGTACTTC TRBV14 - - TRBJ2-7
CASSLNRGPGELFF TGTGCCAGCAGTTTGAACAGGGGACCCGGGGAGCTGTTTTTT TRBV27 TRBD1 few TRBJ2-2
CASSYSRDGRQYF TGTGCCAGCAGTTACTCGAGGGATGGGCGGCAGTATTTT TRBV6-5 - - TRBJ2-3
CASSSRDTQYF TGTGCCAGCAGCTCTCGGGATACGCAGTATTTT TRBV7-2 - - TRBJ2-3
CASSLSGEPYNEQFF TGTGCCAGCAGCTTATCGGGAGAGCCCTACAATGAGCAGTTCTTC TRBV7-9 - - TRBJ2-1
CASSLVGSRGLVGANVLTF TGTGCCAGCAGCTTGGTTGGCAGCAGGGGTCTGGTTGGGGCCAACGTCCTGACTTTC TRBV5-4 - - TRBJ2-6
CASPSPGANVLTF TGTGCCAGCCCTAGCCCTGGGGCCAACGTCCTGACTTTC TRBV2 - few TRBJ2-6
CASSLPGQGNTEAFF TGTGCCAGCAGTTTACCAGGACAGGGGAACACTGAAGCTTTCTTT TRBV28 TRBD1 - TRBJ1-1
CASSPREGTLAKNIQYF TGTGCCAGCTCACCCCGGGAGGGGACCCTAGCCAAAAACATTCAGTACTTC TRBV18 TRBD2 few TRBJ2-4
CASRLASSTDTQYF TGTGCCAGCCGCCTAGCGTCTAGCACAGATACGCAGTATTTT TRBV2 - - TRBJ2-3
CASSVDPGALLKNIQYF TGTGCCAGCAGCGTAGATCCAGGGGCGTTGTTAAAGAACATTCAGTACTTC TRBV9 - few TRBJ2-4
CSVEWAGVHEKLFF TGCAGCGTTGAATGGGCAGGGGTCCATGAAAAACTGTTTTTT TRBV29-1 - few TRBJ1-4
CASSPLTGTGGAVYNEQFF TGTGCCAGCAGTCCCTTAACCGGGACAGGGGGCGCCGTCTACAATGAGCAGTTCTTC TRBV28 TRBD1 - TRBJ2-1
CASSSLGLAGTPTTGEQFF TGTGCCAGCAGCTCCCTGGGACTAGCGGGAACCCCCACTACCGGTGAGCAGTTCTTC TRBV11-2 TRBD2 - TRBJ2-1
CASSSSSGTYNEQFF TGTGCCAGCAGCTCCTCTAGCGGGACCTACAATGAGCAGTTCTTC TRBV7-2 TRBD2 few TRBJ2-1
CASSRTDRGQSYEQYF TGTGCCAGCAGTCGAACGGACAGGGGGCAATCCTACGAGCAGTACTTC TRBV7-9 TRBD1 few TRBJ2-7
CASSVDGHEGGYTF TGTGCCAGCAGTGTGGACGGTCACGAGGGCGGCTACACCTTC TRBV6-6 - - TRBJ1-2
CASLPGTGARRLNYGYTF TGCGCCAGCCTACCCGGGACAGGGGCTCGGAGGCTTAACTATGGCTACACCTTC TRBV4-1 TRBD1 few TRBJ1-2
CASSFGRVMATDTQYF TGTGCCAGCAGCTTTGGGCGGGTGATGGCCACAGATACGCAGTATTTT TRBV7-2 - once TRBJ2-3
CASIPWTSGGNEQFF TGTGCCAGCATCCCCTGGACTAGCGGCGGCAATGAGCAGTTCTTC TRBV7-9 TRBD2 - TRBJ2-1
CASSERAGTEAFF TGTGCCAGCAGCGAGAGGGCAGGCACTGAAGCTTTCTTT TRBV7-9 - - TRBJ1-1
CASSLKGRVASSYNEQFF TGTGCCAGCAGCTTAAAGGGCAGGGTGGCTAGCTCCTACAATGAGCAGTTCTTC TRBV7-3 - - TRBJ2-1
CASSQEPGRLNNEQFF TGCGCCAGCAGCCAAGAGCCCGGGAGACTGAACAATGAGCAGTTCTTC TRBV4-1 - - TRBJ2-1
CASSPLSGTYNEQFF TGCGCCAGCAGCCCCTTGTCGGGAACCTACAATGAGCAGTTCTTC TRBV5-1 - - TRBJ2-1
CASRGEGRALYGYTF TGTGCCAGCAGAGGGGAGGGTCGAGCCCTCTATGGCTACACCTTC TRBV28 - - TRBJ1-2
CASSGTGYEQYF TGTGCCAGCAGCGGTACAGGCTACGAGCAGTACTTC TRBV7-2 - few TRBJ2-7
CASSSTGVYGYTF TGTGCCAGCAGCTCCACAGGGGTCTATGGCTACACCTTC TRBV11-2 TRBD1 - TRBJ1-2
CASSEGPRGREQFF TGTGCCAGCAGTGAAGGGCCAAGGGGGCGAGAGCAGTTCTTC TRBV6-1 TRBD1 - TRBJ2-1
CASSPRLAGYNEQFF TGTGCCAGCAGCCCCCGGCTAGCGGGATACAATGAGCAGTTCTTC TRBV7-8 TRBD2 - TRBJ2-1
CASSPYHTYEQYF TGTGCCAGCAGCCCCTATCATACCTACGAGCAGTACTTC TRBV7-2 - few TRBJ2-7
CASSLYPPMRDEQFF TGTGCCAGCAGTTTATACCCCCCTATGAGGGATGAGCAGTTCTTC TRBV28 - - TRBJ2-1
CASSPGLATSTDTQYF TGTGCCAGTAGTCCTGGACTAGCGACTAGCACAGATACGCAGTATTTT TRBV19 TRBD2 - TRBJ2-3
CASSMRNSNQPQHF TGTGCCAGTAGTATGAGAAATAGCAATCAGCCCCAGCATTTT TRBV19 - few TRBJ1-5
CASSVTYEQYF TGTGCCAGCAGTGTAACCTACGAGCAGTACTTC TRBV2 - few TRBJ2-7
CASSLGSGAEQFF TGTGCCAGCAGCTTAGGTAGCGGGGCCGAGCAGTTCTTC TRBV5-6 TRBD2 - TRBJ2-1
CASSLVASGSVKNEQFF TGTGCCAGCAGCTTAGTGGCTAGCGGGAGTGTAAAGAATGAGCAGTTCTTC TRBV7-6 TRBD2 - TRBJ2-1
CATTGGGEKLFF TGTGCCACCACTGGCGGGGGCGAAAAACTGTTTTTT TRBV28 - - TRBJ1-4
CASSLGLNTGELFF TGTGCCAGCAGCCTGGGACTCAACACCGGGGAGCTGTTTTTT TRBV7-8 - - TRBJ2-2
CASSQLAGVANEQFF TGTGCCAGCAGCCAACTAGCGGGAGTCGCCAATGAGCAGTTCTTC TRBV6-1 TRBD2 - TRBJ2-1